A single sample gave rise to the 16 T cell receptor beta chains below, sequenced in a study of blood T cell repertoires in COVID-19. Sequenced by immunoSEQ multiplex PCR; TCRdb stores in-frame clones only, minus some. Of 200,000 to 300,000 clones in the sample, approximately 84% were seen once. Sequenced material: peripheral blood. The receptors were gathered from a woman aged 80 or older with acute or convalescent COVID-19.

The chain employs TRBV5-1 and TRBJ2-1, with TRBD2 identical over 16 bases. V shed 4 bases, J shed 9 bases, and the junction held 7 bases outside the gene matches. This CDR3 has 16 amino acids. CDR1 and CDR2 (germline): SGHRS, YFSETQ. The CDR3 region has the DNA TGCGCCAGCAGCACACCGGGACTAGCGGGAGGGGGTGAGCAGTTCTTC. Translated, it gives CASSTPGLAGGGEQFF.

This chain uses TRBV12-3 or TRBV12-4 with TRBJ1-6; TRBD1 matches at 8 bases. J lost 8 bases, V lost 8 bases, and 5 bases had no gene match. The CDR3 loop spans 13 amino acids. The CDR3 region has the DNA TGTGCCAGCGGCCAGGGGGCGGATTCACCCCTCCACTTT. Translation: CASGQGADSPLHF.

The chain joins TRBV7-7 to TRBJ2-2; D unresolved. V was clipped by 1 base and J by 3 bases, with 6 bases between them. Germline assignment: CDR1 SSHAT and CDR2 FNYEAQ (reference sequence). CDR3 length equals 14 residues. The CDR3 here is CASSLGADTGELFF. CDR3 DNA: TGTGCCAGCAGCTTAGGCGCGGACACCGGGGAGCTGTTTTTT. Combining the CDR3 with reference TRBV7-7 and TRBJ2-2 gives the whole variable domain GAGVSQSPRYKVTKRGQDVTLRCDPISSHATLYWYQQALGQGPEFLTYFNYEAQPDKSGLPSDRFSAERPEGSISTLTIQRTEQRDSAMYRCASSLGADTGELFFGEGSRLTVL.

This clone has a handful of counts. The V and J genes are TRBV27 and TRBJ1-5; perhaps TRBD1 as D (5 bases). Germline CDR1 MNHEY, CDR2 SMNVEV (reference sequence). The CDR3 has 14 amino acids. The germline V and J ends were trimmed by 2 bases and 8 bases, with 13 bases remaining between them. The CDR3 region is CASSLNPGHKPQHF. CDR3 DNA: TGTGCCAGCAGTTTAAATCCAGGGCATAAGCCCCAGCATTTT.

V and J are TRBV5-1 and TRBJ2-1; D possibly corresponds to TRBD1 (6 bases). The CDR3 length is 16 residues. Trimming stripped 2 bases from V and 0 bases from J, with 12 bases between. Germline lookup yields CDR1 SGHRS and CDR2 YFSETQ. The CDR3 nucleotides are TGCGCCAGCAGCTTTCAGGGGTCGAGCTCCTACAATGAGCAGTTCTTC. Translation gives CASSFQGSSSYNEQFF.

CDR3 sequence reads: CASSLGDSVSNYGYTF. The CDR3 coding sequence is TGCGCCAGCAGCTTGGGGGACAGCGTTTCAAACTATGGCTACACCTTC. This chain joins TRBV5-1 and TRBJ1-2; 7 bases are shared with TRBD1. The V gene end was trimmed by 0 bases and the J gene end by 2 bases; junction bases not matched to a gene: 7. Per germline, CDR1 SGHRS and CDR2 YFSETQ. The CDR3 length is 16 residues.

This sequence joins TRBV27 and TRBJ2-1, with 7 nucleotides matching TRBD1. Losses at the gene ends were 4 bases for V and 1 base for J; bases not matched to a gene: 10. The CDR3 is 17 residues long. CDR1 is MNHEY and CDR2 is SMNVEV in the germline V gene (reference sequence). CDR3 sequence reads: CASSSPRTGGSYNEQFF. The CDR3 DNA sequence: TGTGCCAGCAGTTCCCCGAGGACAGGAGGATCCTACAATGAGCAGTTCTTC.

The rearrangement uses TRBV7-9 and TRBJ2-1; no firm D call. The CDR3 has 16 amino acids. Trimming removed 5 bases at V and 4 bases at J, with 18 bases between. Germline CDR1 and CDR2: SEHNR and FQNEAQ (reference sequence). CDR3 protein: CASSRDRPGLYNEQFF. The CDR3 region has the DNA TGTGCCAGCAGCCGAGACCGACCTGGGCTTTACAATGAGCAGTTCTTC. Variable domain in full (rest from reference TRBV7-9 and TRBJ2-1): DTGVSQNPRHKITKRGQNVTFRCDPISEHNRLYWYRQTLGQGPEFLTYFQNEAQLEKSRLLSDRFSAERPKGSFSTLEIQRTEQGDSAMYLCASSRDRPGLYNEQFFGPGTRLTVL.

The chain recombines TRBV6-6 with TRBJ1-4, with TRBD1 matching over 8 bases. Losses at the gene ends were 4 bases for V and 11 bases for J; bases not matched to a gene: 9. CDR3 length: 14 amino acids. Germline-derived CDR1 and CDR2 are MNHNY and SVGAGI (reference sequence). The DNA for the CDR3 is TGTGCCAGCAGTTTCCGGACAGGGCAGGCTAAACTGTTTTTT. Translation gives CASSFRTGQAKLFF.

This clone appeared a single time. CDR3 region: CASSSLAGGRYEQYF. CDR3 nucleotide sequence: TGTGCCAGCAGTTCCCTAGCGGGAGGGAGGTACGAGCAGTACTTC. The chain employs TRBV6-5 and TRBJ2-7, with 12 bases matching TRBD2. V dropped 4 bases and J dropped 4; count of bases not matched to a gene: 5. Germline lookup yields CDR1 MNHEY and CDR2 SVGAGI. The CDR3 has 15 residues.

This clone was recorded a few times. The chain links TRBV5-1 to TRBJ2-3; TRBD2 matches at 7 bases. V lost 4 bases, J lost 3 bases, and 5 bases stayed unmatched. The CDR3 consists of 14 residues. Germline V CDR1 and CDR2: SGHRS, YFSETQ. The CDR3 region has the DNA TGCGCCAGCAGCAAACGGGGGGTTACAGATACGCAGTATTTT. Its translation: CASSKRGVTDTQYF.

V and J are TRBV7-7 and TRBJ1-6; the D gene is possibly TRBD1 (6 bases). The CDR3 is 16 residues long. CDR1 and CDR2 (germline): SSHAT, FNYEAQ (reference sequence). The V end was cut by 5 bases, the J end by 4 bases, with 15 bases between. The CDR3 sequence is CASSNRGGPYNSPLHF. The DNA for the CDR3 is TGTGCCAGCAGCAATAGGGGGGGGCCTTATAATTCACCCCTCCACTTT.

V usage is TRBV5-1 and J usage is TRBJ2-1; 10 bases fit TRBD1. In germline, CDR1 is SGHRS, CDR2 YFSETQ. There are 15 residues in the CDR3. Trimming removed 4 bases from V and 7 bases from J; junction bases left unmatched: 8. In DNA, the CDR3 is TGCGCCAGCAGCGCGGGACAGGGGAGGATGAATGAGCAGTTCTTC. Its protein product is CASSAGQGRMNEQFF. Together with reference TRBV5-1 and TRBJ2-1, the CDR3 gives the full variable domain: KAGVTQTPRYLIKTRGQQVTLSCSPISGHRSVSWYQQTPGQGLQFLFEYFSETQRNKGNFPGRFSGRQFSNSRSEMNVSTLELGDSALYLCASSAGQGRMNEQFFGPGTRLTVL.

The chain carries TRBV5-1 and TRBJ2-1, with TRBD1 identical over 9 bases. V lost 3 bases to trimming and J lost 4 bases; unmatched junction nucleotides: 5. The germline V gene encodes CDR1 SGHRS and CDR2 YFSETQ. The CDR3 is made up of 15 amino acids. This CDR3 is CASSSGTGRYNEQFF. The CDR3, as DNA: TGCGCCAGCAGCTCCGGGACAGGGAGGTACAATGAGCAGTTCTTC. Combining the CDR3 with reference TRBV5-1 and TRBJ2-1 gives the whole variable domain KAGVTQTPRYLIKTRGQQVTLSCSPISGHRSVSWYQQTPGQGLQFLFEYFSETQRNKGNFPGRFSGRQFSNSRSEMNVSTLELGDSALYLCASSSGTGRYNEQFFGPGTRLTVL.

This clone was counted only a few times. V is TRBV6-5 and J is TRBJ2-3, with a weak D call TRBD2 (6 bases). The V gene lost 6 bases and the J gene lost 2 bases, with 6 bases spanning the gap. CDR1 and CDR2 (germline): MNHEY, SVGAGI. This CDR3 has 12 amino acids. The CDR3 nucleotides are TGTGCCAGCAGGGACTACACAGATACGCAGTATTTT. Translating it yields CASRDYTDTQYF.

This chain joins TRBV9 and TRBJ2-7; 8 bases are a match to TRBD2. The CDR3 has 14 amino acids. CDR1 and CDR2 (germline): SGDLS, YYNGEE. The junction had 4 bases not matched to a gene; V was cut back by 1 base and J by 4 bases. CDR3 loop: CASSVTSGGYEQYF. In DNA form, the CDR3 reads TGTGCCAGCAGCGTAACTAGCGGTGGATACGAGCAGTACTTC.